The 4 T cell receptor beta chains below all came from one sample that was sequenced in a study of blood T cell repertoires in COVID-19. Profiling relied on immunoSEQ multiplex PCR, and the TCRdb table lists in-frame clones only, not all of them. The sample has over 60,000 clones, 85% to 90% seen once. Sequences were obtained from peripheral blood. The receptors were sampled from a man in his sixties or seventies with active or convalescent COVID-19.

The chain is built from TRBV10-3 and TRBJ2-3; D is uncertain. This CDR3 is built from 16 residues. Germline values: CDR1 ENHRY, CDR2 SYGVKD. V was clipped by 4 bases and J by 2 bases, with 16 bases between them. CDR3 sequence: CAISAGPRPYTDTQYF. In DNA form, the CDR3 reads TGTGCCATCAGTGCGGGTCCGCGTCCCTACACAGATACGCAGTATTTT.

The rearrangement uses TRBV14 and TRBJ1-2; 11 bases are shared with TRBD1. This CDR3 spans 17 amino acids. Germline V gene sequence: CDR1 SGHDN, CDR2 FVKESK. Unmatched junction bases numbered 14, after V lost 3 bases and J lost 8 bases. This chain's CDR3 is CASSHQGQGGALLGYTF. DNA of the CDR3: TGTGCCAGCAGCCATCAGGGACAGGGGGGTGCCCTCTTGGGCTACACCTTC.

This clone was picked up one time. J is TRBJ2-5 and V is TRBV29-1; 7 nucleotides agree with TRBD1. Trimming took 3 bases from V and 2 from J; bases not matched to a gene: 12. Germline values: CDR1 SQVTM, CDR2 ANQGSEA. The CDR3 consists of 16 residues. CDR3 in DNA: TGCAGCGTTGATCTTCCGACAGGGCGTTATCAAGAGACCCAGTACTTC. Its translation is CSVDLPTGRYQETQYF. Drawing the rest from reference TRBV29-1 and TRBJ2-5, the complete variable domain is SAVISQKPSRDICQRGTSLTIQCQVDSQVTMMFWYRQQPGQSLTLIATANQGSEATYESGFVIDKFPISRPNLTFSTLTVSNMSPEDSSIYLCSVDLPTGRYQETQYFGPGTRLLVL.

The chain couples TRBV7-3 to TRBJ1-1; D is undetermined. This CDR3 spans 13 amino acids. V was shortened by 5 bases and J by 1 base, with 8 bases between the two germline ends. Germline lookup yields CDR1 SGHTA and CDR2 FQGTGA. The CDR3 DNA reads TGTGCCAGCAGCCCTTCAGGGAACACTGAAGCTTTCTTT. Translating gives CASSPSGNTEAFF.